This TCR beta chain was sequenced in a study of T-cell memory formation after mild COVID-19 listed by TCRdb under 2021. General notes on the study: TCR sequence clusters from the two donors were largely donor specific. In a couple of donors, T-cell clones that expanded and contracted after mild COVID-19 were tracked by sequencing TCRalpha and TCRbeta repertoires over time. The cohort comprised two young, previously healthy adult volunteers, one female and one male. Beyond this particular receptor, the publication reports: Clones that contracted from day 15 to 85 showed balanced CD4/CD8 phenotypes, whereas a second wave of clones that expanded from day 15 to 37 leaned towards CD4+. Some responding clones were found in pre-infection memory, which suggests that pre-existing cross-reactive memory T cells took part in the SARS-CoV-2 response. Only two mild cases were covered by the study, and larger cohorts that include severe cases with pre-infection samples were considered necessary. Contracting CD4+ clones appeared mostly in the CM and EM memory subsets, whereas CD8+ clones were enriched in EMRA. SARS-CoV-2 specificity was not confirmed for the second-wave clones peaking on day 37.

From cysteine to phenylalanine, the CDR3 is 15 amino acids long. Only the CDR3 DNA stays, 45 bases, in frame from base 1. The germline V gene sets CDR1 to SGHTA and CDR2 to FQGTGA. V and J lose 5 bases and 0 bases, and a span of 11 bases separates them. The table lists this clonotype with many counts. Its binding antigen is unknown. Qualities for individual bases were not recorded, and no much larger clone is one base off. PBMCs were isolated by Ficoll-Paque density gradient centrifugation. Data came from an Illumina NovaSeq 6000. cDNA libraries for TCRalpha and TCRbeta were prepared by 5'RACE using constant-segment primers, with sample barcodes and unique molecular identifiers added. RNA was extracted from every sample with Trizol reagent. The libraries were amplified in two PCR steps, and the second step added a second sample barcode and Illumina TruSeq adapters. The libraries were sequenced on an Illumina NovaSeq using 2 x 150 bp paired-end reads. In the authors' own workflow: The reads were demultiplexed and collapsed into UMI-guided consensus sequences using migec v1.2.7. With mixcr v2.1.11, UMI consensuses were aligned to TRA and TRB V and J templates and assembled into clonotypes. A clonotype was counted as expanded or contracted only if both edgeR and NoisET called the change significant, with noise models trained on biological replicates. edgeR calls used a false discovery rate-adjusted p below 0.01 and a log2 fold-change threshold of 1. PCA with hierarchical clustering of max-normalized trajectories of the 1000 most abundant clonotypes was used as exploratory dynamics analysis. The CD4 or CD8 phenotype of responding clones was assigned using the separately sequenced CD4+ and CD8+ repertoires. The public sequencing data were trimmed at Q25 with fastp and processed into clonotypes with MiXCR by TCRdb, which kept only in-frame beta chains. Entries that share a CDR3 protein sequence are merged under the most common genes and DNA. TCRdb, not the authors, supplied the V and J calls. The sample includes 200,000 to 250,000 distinct CDR3 sequences, with around 10% observed a single time. Of the sample, roughly 21% falls within the top ten clones.

The chain was built from TRBV7-3 and TRBJ2-1, with an unclear D gene assignment. Sequenced input: PBMCs or a T cell subset sorted from them (not recorded which). The sequence came from a man aged 18 to 29 who had mild COVID-19 (a few samples of this study predate the infection). The sample titles of this study are shuffled in the database, so cell type and time point are left out; the donor was told from shared clones. The DNA sequence is given as TGTGCCAGCAGCCCCACCGGACCCTCCTACAATGAGCAGTTCTTC. Its protein is CASSPTGPSYNEQFF.